This T cell receptor (beta chain) emerged from a study of blood T cell repertoires in COVID-19 (TCRdb year 2020). Regarding the complete study: Samples from collaborators originated in the United States, Italy and Spain and spanned both the acute and convalescent phases of COVID-19. The material from the prospective study consisted of cDNA or gDNA derived from T cells, B-cell-depleted T cells, or PBMCs. Deeply sampled blood TCRbeta repertoires from subjects exposed to, actively infected with, or recovered from COVID-19 were included in the dataset. The repertoires were made available in a free public database intended to serve as a resource for research on the immune response to SARS-CoV-2. Samples were obtained from the ongoing ImmuneRACE study (first 160 participants) and from 1,000 to 1,500 subjects provided by 6 global collaborators. A de-identified subject ID, COVID-19 status, age in years and sex were almost always included in the sample metadata. Where HLA class I and class II types were available, the types were taken from metadata supplied by the sample provider, not from assay-based typing. Results and caveats for the whole study, not just this receptor: The amount of clinical and demographic metadata varied by source and participant and was provided uncurated.

Each collaborating institution followed its own protocols to collect whole blood in K2EDTA tubes. For TCRbeta analysis, collaborators shipped samples as frozen whole blood, isolated PBMCs, or DNA extracted from either of those sample types. Reading the germline V gene gives CDR1 MDHEN and CDR2 SYDVKM. The CDR3 measures 14 amino acids from cysteine to phenylalanine. Of the read, only the CDR3 DNA is kept; its 42 bases are in frame from base 1. The germline V and J ends show losses of 3 bases and 4 bases respectively, and no gene match explains 3 bases of the junction. TCRbeta CDR3 regions were amplified from genomic DNA using the immunoSEQ Assay, a bias-controlled multiplex PCR. For the original study's pipeline: The number of nucleated cells in each sample was estimated from the amplification of reference gene primers within the assay. To quantify the absolute abundance of each unique TCRbeta CDR3 rearrangement, sequence reads were collapsed and filtered. Productive Simpson clonality was computed per sample as the square root of Simpson's diversity index over productive rearrangements. TCRdb mirrors the immuneACCESS table, restricted to in-frame sequences. Some clones are absent from its copies; in checked studies, under half trace to an unresolved V gene, and the reason for the others is unknown. The D gene and trimming were derived from the DNA, and the V and J assignments and clone size from that table. For this sample there are some 200,000 clones; around 87% appear just once. Jointly, the top ten make up around 2.7% of the sample.

In the case of this clone: The antigen this receptor binds is unknown. Base qualities were left out, and no much larger clone turns up one base away.

Material: peripheral blood. The receptor chain draws on TRBV28 and TRBJ1-1; the central 9 bases match TRBD1. The clonotype originates from a man aged 35 to 55 with active or convalescent COVID-19. The DNA sequence is as follows: TGTGCCAGCAGTTTGGGGACAGGGTTCACTGAAGCTTTCTTT. Its translation reads: CASSLGTGFTEAFF. With all but the CDR3 taken from the reference TRBV28 and TRBJ1-1 genes, the full variable domain is: DVKVTQSSRYLVKRTGEKVFLECVQDMDHENMFWYRQDPGLGLRLIYFSYDVKMKEKGDIPEGYSVSREKKERFSLILESASTNQTSMYLCASSLGTGFTEAFFGQGTRLTVV.